Detailed here is one T cell receptor beta chain. These data originate in a study of blood T cell repertoires in COVID-19. The wider study: Specimens from acute and convalescent COVID-19 originated in the United States, Italy and Spain. In each case, the material was cDNA or gDNA derived from T cells, B-cell-depleted T cells, or PBMCs.

Some clones are missing from TCRdb's copy, which holds only in-frame ones; the method was immunoSEQ multiplex PCR. The sample includes about half a million clones, around 85% of them seen just once. This TCR was sampled from a human donor in a cohort sampled during active COVID-19. Sequenced material: peripheral blood.

The chain's CDR3 is CASSPPAGGLRDEQFF. CDR3 in DNA: TGCGCCAGCAGCCCTCCAGCGGGAGGCCTTCGGGATGAGCAGTTCTTC. The rearrangement uses TRBV5-1 and TRBJ2-1; TRBD2 aligns across 9 bases. The CDR3 contains 16 residues. CDR1 is SGHRS, CDR2 YFSETQ, per germline. The J segment lost 8 bases and the V segment lost 4 bases, leaving 13 bases of the junction unmatched.